Sequencing of this TCR beta chain was carried out in a study of blood T cell repertoires in COVID-19 (dated by TCRdb to about 2020). About the study as a whole: Collaborator samples came from the United States, Italy and Spain and covered acute and convalescent phases of COVID-19. The prospective study material was composed of cDNA or gDNA derived from T cells, B-cell-depleted T cells, or PBMCs. Deeply sampled blood TCRbeta repertoires from subjects exposed to, actively infected with, or recovered from COVID-19 were included in the dataset. A de-identified subject ID, COVID-19 status, age in years and sex were almost always included in the sample metadata. Samples came from the ongoing ImmuneRACE study (first 160 participants) plus 1,254 subjects from 6 global collaborators. The repertoires were released in a freely available public database intended as a resource for research on the immune response to SARS-CoV-2. Where available, HLA class I and class II types were taken from metadata supplied by the sample provider and were not determined by assay-based typing. What the work shows at the level of the full study, not this receptor alone: The amount of clinical and demographic metadata varied by source and participant and was provided uncurated.

In this sample, this clone turned up a few times. Its antigen remains unidentified. Base qualities are not provided; no much larger clone lies one nucleotide away. The CDR3 starts with the cysteine, ends with the phenylalanine, and has 13 residues. The sequence is cut down to CDR3 DNA, 39 bases in frame from base 1. Cut back by 1 base and 3 bases, the V and J ends lie 6 bases apart. Looking up the germline V gene yields CDR1 SGHTA and CDR2 FQGNSA. TCRbeta CDR3 regions were amplified from genomic DNA by means of the immunoSEQ Assay, a bias-controlled multiplex PCR. On the study's bioinformatics: Nucleated cell counts per sample were estimated from amplification of reference gene primers within the assay. To quantify the absolute abundance of each unique TCRbeta CDR3 rearrangement, sequence reads were collapsed and filtered. For each sample, productive Simpson clonality was calculated as the square root of Simpson's diversity index across productive rearrangements. TCRdb re-hosts the immuneACCESS table, in-frame sequences only. Its copies lack some clones; in the studies checked, an unresolved V gene accounts for under half of them, and the cause for the rest is not known. V and J calls and clone size come straight from that table; D and trimming were deduced from the DNA. The sample includes approximately 110,000 clones, with over 70% observed a single time. The biggest ten clones account for 0.83% of the sample.

The collaborating institutions used their own protocols to collect whole blood in K2EDTA tubes. For TCRbeta analysis, collaborators shipped samples as frozen whole blood, isolated PBMCs, or DNA extracted from either of those sample types. This chain joins TRBV7-2 to TRBJ2-5, with TRBD1 perhaps the D gene, on 5 matching bases. The specimen was peripheral blood. The sequence was obtained from a woman aged 70-85 years with acute or convalescent COVID-19. The nucleotide sequence reads as follows: TGTGCCAGCAGCTTAGTCAGGGAAGAGACCCAGTACTTC. This gives the protein CASSLVREETQYF.